This T cell receptor beta chain was documented in a study of T cell responses to AZD1222 COVID-19 vaccine. Points from the study as a whole: Repertoires were sampled only after the peak T cell response.

TCRdb's table, derived via immunoSEQ multiplex PCR, lists solely in-frame clones and lacks some. The profile shows about 150,000 clones, approximately 90% of them singletons. Comment on this clone: Its antigen is unknown. The sample carries other DNA sequences with the same CDR3.

The CDR3 runs 11 residues. V was cut by 2 bases and J by 5 bases, with 3 bases left in between. Germline V gives CDR1 SGHNT, CDR2 YYREEE (reference sequence). This chain connects TRBV5-4 to TRBJ2-3; D is undetermined. Sample: peripheral blood, taken on day 0 of AZD1222 vaccination. This receptor was obtained from an adult in good health. CDR3 nucleotide sequence: TGTGCCAGCAGCTTAGGAGATACGCAGTATTTT. Its protein is CASSLGDTQYF.